The entry below gives a single T cell receptor (beta chain) sequence along with its context. V was trimmed by 1 base and J by 9 bases, leaving 10 bases between them. CDR3 length equals 13 residues. Germline CDR1 MNHEY, CDR2 SMNVEV (reference sequence). During the 2 weeks before they entered the study, exposed participants had met someone with a PCR-confirmed or clinician-diagnosed COVID-19 case. The source of the sample is a study of blood T cell repertoires in COVID-19. Study details: The samples span acute and convalescent COVID-19 from the United States, Italy and Spain.

This table comes from immunoSEQ multiplex PCR, and its TCRdb copy is limited to in-frame clones, with some not included. The top ten hold under 4% of the sample, which has around 190,000 clones, about 83% seen once. The TCR was taken from a woman in her 30s who had been exposed to COVID-19. J is TRBJ2-1 and V is TRBV27; maybe TRBD2 (6 bases). Sequencing was carried out using PBMCs or T cells enriched from blood (not recorded which). The CDR3 region has the DNA TGTGCCAGCAGTTTATGGGGAGGACGTGAGCAGTTCTTC. It is translated as CASSLWGGREQFF.